Presented here are 14 T cell receptor beta chains from one specimen sequenced in a study of T cells in localized non-small cell lung cancer. The repertoire was sequenced with immunoSEQ multiplex PCR; TCRdb's copy has only in-frame clones and lacks some. The profile shows about 1,300 clones, 15% to 20% of them singletons. The input for sequencing was normal lung tissue next to the tumor, taken before any cancer treatment. The origin of the receptors is a man aged 35-69 years with stage I lung adenocarcinoma.

This clone was seen more than once but under ten times. The genes are TRBV11-3 and TRBJ1-4, with D possibly matching TRBD1 (6 bases). Trimming took 2 bases from V and 0 from J, leaving 7 bases between them. The CDR3 extends over 15 amino acids. The germline gives CDR1 SGHNT, CDR2 YENEEA. The CDR3 DNA reads as TGTGCCAGCAGCTTAACAGGGCCAACTAATGAAAAACTGTTTTTT. The encoded protein is CASSLTGPTNEKLFF. The variable domain in full, completed from reference TRBV11-3 and TRBJ1-4, reads EAGVVQSPRYKIIEKKQPVAFWCNPISGHNTLYWYLQNLGQGPELLIRYENEEAVDDSQLPKDRFSAERLKGVDSTLKIQPAELGDSAVYLCASSLTGPTNEKLFFGSGTQLSVL.

This clone has just a few counts. This rearrangement joins TRBV6-8 to TRBJ2-5; the match to TRBD2 covers 8 bases. The CDR3 has 13 amino acids. The trim removed 5 bases at V and 5 bases at J, leaving 4 bases unmatched. Germline V CDR1 and CDR2: MNHGY, SAAAGT. The DNA of the CDR3 is TGTGCCAGCAGTAGCGGGGGCCTGGAGACCCAGTACTTC. As protein: CASSSGGLETQYF.

By share, this clone ranks as medium-sized (0.01 to 0.1%). The genes are TRBV6-8 and TRBJ1-5; D is perhaps TRBD1 (6 bases). V was clipped by 4 bases and J by 3 bases, with 13 bases between them. Looked up from germline, CDR1 is MNHGY and CDR2 is SAAAGT. This CDR3 spans 15 amino acids. CDR3 DNA sequence: TGTGCCAGCAGTTTAAGGACAGTCTTCAATCAGCCCCAGCATTTT. Its translation is CASSLRTVFNQPQHF.

V usage is TRBV15 and J usage is TRBJ2-3; 9 bases match TRBD1. The length of the CDR3 is 14 residues. CDR1 is LNHNV, CDR2 YYDKDF, per germline (reference sequence). The trim removed 3 bases at V and 4 bases at J, leaving 2 bases unmatched. CDR3 amino acids: CATSRTGGADTQYF. As DNA, the CDR3 is TGTGCCACCAGCAGGACAGGGGGGGCAGATACGCAGTATTTT.

By share of the sample, this clone is medium-sized. An unread or ambiguous base exists; X represents the residue it encodes. V is TRBV4-1 and J is TRBJ2-5; TRBD2 matches 9 bases. CDR1 is MGHRA and CDR2 is YSYEKL in the germline V gene. The V gene end was trimmed by 0 bases and the J gene end by 5 bases; junction bases not matched to a gene: 10. The CDR3 is 17 residues long. CDR3 nucleotide sequence: TGCGCCAGCAGCCAAGAAAGGGGRCTAGCGGGATTTGAGACCCAGTACTTC. Translating it yields CASSQERXLAGFETQYF. The CDR3 in its entirety is CASSQERGLAGFETQYF.

This clone was counted between two and nine times. The V call is TRBV7-5, the J call TRBJ2-3; whether TRBD2, the table's D call, matches the DNA was not checked. TRBV7-5 is a listed pseudogene. CDR3 length: 18 residues. The CDR3 nucleotides are TGTGCCAGCAGCTTAATGGGTGGGGGACTAGCGGGAGATGATACGCAGTATTTT. It yields the protein CASSLMGGGLAGDDTQYF.

The chain has TRBV10-2 and TRBJ1-4; D might be TRBD1 (6 bases). Germline V gene lookup returns CDR1 WSHSY and CDR2 SAAADI. Trimming removed 3 bases from V and 1 base from J, with 9 bases in between. The CDR3 has 15 amino acids. In DNA, the CDR3 is TGCGCCAGCAGTGAACAGGGACAAACTAATGAAAAACTGTTTTTT. Translation gives CASSEQGQTNEKLFF.

The gene calls are TRBV25-1 and TRBJ2-5, with 8 positions matching TRBD2. The CDR3 consists of 17 residues. Per germline, CDR1 MGHDK and CDR2 SYGVNS. The V segment lost 2 bases and the J segment 3 bases; nucleotides outside the gene matches: 11. CDR3 loop: CASSERKAGGMKETQYF. The CDR3 region has the DNA TGTGCCAGCAGTGAAAGAAAGGCGGGAGGAATGAAAGAGACCCAGTACTTC.

The chain employs TRBV30 and TRBJ1-4, with D perhaps matching TRBD1 (6 bases). The CDR3 runs 13 residues. The V gene lost 0 bases and the J gene lost 7 bases, with 9 bases spanning the gap. CDR1 GTSNPN and CDR2 SVGIG come from the germline V gene (reference sequence). As DNA, the CDR3 is TGTGCCTGGAGTGTAGCAGGGGCTGAAAAACTGTTTTTT. Residues: CAWSVAGAEKLFF.

This clone counts as medium-sized (0.01 to 0.1%). The V and J genes are TRBV11-3 and TRBJ2-1; D ambiguous. Germline CDR1 reads SGHNT; CDR2 reads YENEEA. V dropped 5 bases and J dropped 1 base, with 12 bases sitting between them. CDR3 length equals 15 residues. DNA of the CDR3: TGTGCCAGCAGCCCGATTGACATTTCCTACAATGAGCAGTTCTTC. This encodes CASSPIDISYNEQFF.

This chain connects TRBV29-1 to TRBJ2-3, with TRBD2 matching over 9 bases. Germline CDR1 and CDR2: SQVTM and ANQGSEA. J lost 2 bases, V lost 5 bases, and 8 bases had no gene match. This CDR3 has 15 residues. For the CDR3, the DNA is TGCAGCGTTAGGACTAGCGAGGCTTCCACAGATACGCAGTATTTT. It encodes CSVRTSEASTDTQYF.

The chain uses TRBV28 and TRBJ2-7, with TRBD1 matching 9 bases. Trimming cost V 2 bases and J 4 bases; bases outside gene matches: 6. Germline CDR1 and CDR2: MDHEN and SYDVKM. The CDR3 runs to 15 residues. The CDR3 reads CASSLLRDRAYEQYF. The CDR3 DNA reads as TGTGCCAGCAGTTTACTCCGGGACAGGGCTTACGAGCAGTACTTC.

This clone was seen more than once but under ten times. The rearrangement links TRBV15 to TRBJ1-5; D gene ambiguous. Trimming took 3 bases from V and 2 from J, leaving 14 bases between them. The CDR3 has 16 residues. Germline V gene sequence: CDR1 LNHNV, CDR2 YYDKDF (reference sequence). Written as DNA, the CDR3 is TGTGCCACCAGCAGGATCAGTTATAGCGGCAATCAGCCCCAGCATTTT. Its translation is CATSRISYSGNQPQHF.

The chain uses TRBV19 and TRBJ2-7; D is unresolved. V shed 5 bases and J shed 7 bases, with 15 bases lying between them. This CDR3 spans 13 amino acids. Per germline, CDR1 LNHDA and CDR2 SQIVND (reference sequence). CDR3 protein: CASSLSSGLEQYF. CDR3 nucleotide sequence: TGTGCCAGTAGTCTTTCCTCAGGTTTGGAGCAGTACTTC.